What follows are 21 T cell receptor beta chains derived from one specimen sequenced in a study of cytomegalovirus exposure and HLA in healthy donors. PCR employed 60 Vbeta and 13 Jbeta primers. The method was immunoSEQ multiplex PCR; TCRdb's version includes in-frame clones alone and lacks a portion of them. The table includes under 55,000 clones, approximately 70% detected once. The sequencing sample was made of PBMCs. These receptors were taken from a young man in good health and CMV-seronegative.

CDR3 sequence reads: CASSWGGRQGSYEQYF. In DNA form, the CDR3 reads TGTGCCAGCAGCTGGGGTGGGCGACAGGGTTCCTACGAGCAGTACTTC. V and J are TRBV5-4 and TRBJ2-7, with 7 nucleotides matching TRBD1. Germline V lookup: CDR1 SGHNT, CDR2 YYREEE (reference sequence). The CDR3 consists of 16 residues. V dropped 3 bases and J dropped 1; count of bases not matched to a gene: 10.

This clone was counted only a few times. CDR3 sequence: CASRAGIQPQHF. CDR3 nucleotides: TGTGCCAGCAGAGCAGGGATTCAGCCCCAGCATTTT. V and J are TRBV6-1 and TRBJ1-5; possibly TRBD1 for D (5 bases). The CDR3 is made up of 12 amino acids. Germline V CDR1 and CDR2: MNHNS, SASEGT. V was clipped by 6 bases and J by 6 bases, with 9 bases between them.

The gene calls are TRBV5-1 and TRBJ1-6; the D is unclear. Deletions cut 0 bases from V and 8 bases from J, with 15 bases between. The CDR3 is made up of 16 amino acids. CDR1 is SGHRS and CDR2 is YFSETQ in the germline V gene. This CDR3 reads CASSLEGRQTYSPLHF. The CDR3 region has the DNA TGCGCCAGCAGCTTGGAAGGCAGGCAGACCTATTCACCCCTCCACTTT.

The rearrangement links TRBV28 to TRBJ1-1; 9 bases are a match to TRBD1. V shed 5 bases and J 4 bases; nucleotides not matched to a gene: 20. Germline-derived CDR1 and CDR2 are MDHEN and SYDVKM. The CDR3 consists of 19 residues. DNA for the CDR3: TGTGCCAGCAGTACAGAGAAATCGGGACAGGGTCTATTGGGCACTGAAGCTTTCTTT. It codes for CASSTEKSGQGLLGTEAFF.

The chain joins TRBV5-1 to TRBJ2-3, with TRBD1 identical over 7 bases. Germline V gives CDR1 SGHRS, CDR2 YFSETQ. CDR3 length: 16 residues. J lost 3 bases, V lost 2 bases, and 9 bases had no gene match. Here the CDR3 reads CASSFTTGERTDTQYF. The CDR3 DNA reads as TGCGCCAGCAGCTTCACTACAGGGGAGAGGACAGATACGCAGTATTTT.

J is TRBJ1-1 and V is TRBV6-1; the match to TRBD1 covers 9 bases. Germline V gives CDR1 MNHNS, CDR2 SASEGT. This CDR3 region has 17 residues. V was clipped by 4 bases and J by 0 bases; unmatched bases: 9. For the CDR3, the DNA is TGTGCCAGCAGTGGCCGGGACAGGGCGCGGATGAACACTGAAGCTTTCTTT. As protein: CASSGRDRARMNTEAFF.

The chain combines TRBV7-9 with TRBJ2-1; 9 nucleotides line up with TRBD2. Germline CDR1 is SEHNR and CDR2 is FQNEAQ (reference sequence). The CDR3 covers 15 residues. The V and J ends lost 1 base and 9 bases, in that order; junction bases with no gene match: 7. The CDR3 region is CASSLVGSGSTEQFF. CDR3 nucleotide sequence: TGTGCCAGCAGCTTAGTTGGTAGCGGGAGCACTGAGCAGTTCTTC. The whole variable domain, remainder taken from reference TRBV7-9 and TRBJ2-1, is DTGVSQNPRHKITKRGQNVTFRCDPISEHNRLYWYRQTLGQGPEFLTYFQNEAQLEKSRLLSDRFSAERPKGSFSTLEIQRTEQGDSAMYLCASSLVGSGSTEQFFGPGTRLTVL.

V and J are TRBV2 and TRBJ2-6; 11 positions match TRBD1. V trimming: 7 bases; J trimming: 3 bases; junction bases outside the gene matches: 8. Germline CDR1 and CDR2: SNHLY and FYNNEI. The length of the CDR3 is 17 residues. The CDR3 DNA is TGTGCCAGCACCCCCGGGACAGGGGGGTATGGGGCCAACGTCCTGACTTTC. It translates to CASTPGTGGYGANVLTF.

The CDR3 DNA reads TGTGCCAGCAGTCCCAGGGGCAATCAGCCCCAGCATTTT. Translated: CASSPRGNQPQHF. The chain has TRBV25-1 and TRBJ1-5; weak D call: TRBD1 (5 bases). The CDR3 spans 13 residues. Deletions cut 5 bases from V and 2 bases from J, with 7 bases between. Germline V gene sequence: CDR1 MGHDK, CDR2 SYGVNS.

This sequence joins TRBV11-2 and TRBJ1-4; a possible D gene is TRBD1 (5 bases). The V end was cut by 1 base, the J end by 13 bases, with 16 bases between. There are 14 residues in the CDR3. Germline V gene lookup returns CDR1 SGHAT and CDR2 FQNNGV. CDR3 loop: CASSLGREMKRLFF. DNA for the CDR3: TGTGCCAGCAGCTTAGGCAGGGAAATGAAAAGACTGTTTTTT.

J is TRBJ1-4 and V is TRBV7-2; D may be TRBD1 (5 bases). Deletions cut 0 bases from V and 3 bases from J, with 11 bases between. CDR3 size: 16 residues. Germline V gene sequence: CDR1 SGHTA, CDR2 FQGNSA. The DNA for the CDR3 is TGTGCCAGCAGCTTAGCGGGGGGTTTAGCTAATGAAAAACTGTTTTTT. This encodes CASSLAGGLANEKLFF.

V and J are TRBV9 and TRBJ1-1; TRBD1 might be the D (6 bases). The CDR3 totals 15 residues. V lost 0 bases, J lost 0 bases, and 9 bases lay in between. The germline CDR1 and CDR2 sequences are SGDLS and YYNGEE. CDR3 residues: CASSVAGTMNTEAFF. Written as DNA, the CDR3 is TGTGCCAGCAGCGTAGCTGGGACAATGAACACTGAAGCTTTCTTT. Drawing the rest from reference TRBV9 and TRBJ1-1, the complete variable domain is DSGVTQTPKHLITATGQRVTLRCSPRSGDLSVYWYQQSLDQGLQFLIQYYNGEERAKGNILERFSAQQFPDLHSELNLSSLELGDSALYFCASSVAGTMNTEAFFGQGTRLTVV.

The chain couples TRBV30 to TRBJ2-7; 9 bases are shared with TRBD2. The V gene's germline CDR1 is GTSNPN and CDR2 SVGIG (reference sequence). V trimming: 0 bases; J trimming: 4 bases; junction bases outside the gene matches: 4. The CDR3 length is 14 residues. The CDR3, as DNA: TGTGCCTGGAGTGTGACTAGCGGAGTTTACGAGCAGTACTTC. Residues: CAWSVTSGVYEQYF.

This clone was seen once. The gene calls are TRBV5-4 and TRBJ2-1; D call uncertain. With 0 bases removed from V and 2 bases from J, the gap between germline ends came to 9 bases. This CDR3 is built from 15 residues. CDR1 and CDR2 (germline): SGHNT, YYREEE (reference sequence). The CDR3 DNA reads TGTGCCAGCAGCTTGGACGGCGGAGCCTACAATGAGCAGTTCTTC. Translating it yields CASSLDGGAYNEQFF.

The V and J genes are TRBV6-6 and TRBJ2-7, with 11 bases fitting TRBD2. The CDR3 sequence is 14 residues long. The germline gives CDR1 MNHNY, CDR2 SVGAGI (reference sequence). The ends lost 8 bases at V and 1 base at J; junction bases unmatched: 4. CDR3: CASARLAGSYEQYF. The CDR3, as DNA: TGTGCCAGCGCTCGACTAGCGGGATCCTACGAGCAGTACTTC.

The chain uses TRBV4-3 and TRBJ2-7; D perhaps matches TRBD1 (6 bases). V was clipped by 1 base and J by 2 bases, with 21 bases between them. Germline V gene data show CDR1 as LGHNA and CDR2 as YSLEER. The CDR3 has 18 residues. This CDR3 reads CASSQGQVVGTNTYEQYF. DNA of the CDR3: TGCGCCAGCAGCCAAGGACAGGTGGTGGGGACCAACACCTACGAGCAGTACTTC.

The chain recombines TRBV28 with TRBJ2-3, with TRBD2 matching over 11 bases. The V gene's germline CDR1 is MDHEN and CDR2 SYDVKM. Trimming cost V 5 bases and J 3 bases; bases outside gene matches: 7. The CDR3 is 16 residues long. CDR3 bases: TGTGCCAGCAGTCCAGGACTAGCGGGCCTAACAGATACGCAGTATTTT. Residues: CASSPGLAGLTDTQYF. Full variable domain (outside the CDR3, taken from reference TRBV28 and TRBJ2-3): DVKVTQSSRYLVKRTGEKVFLECVQDMDHENMFWYRQDPGLGLRLIYFSYDVKMKEKGDIPEGYSVSREKKERFSLILESASTNQTSMYLCASSPGLAGLTDTQYFGPGTRLTVL.

V is TRBV6-6 and J is TRBJ2-7; 8 bases are a match to TRBD1. The germline gives CDR1 MNHNY, CDR2 SVGAGI (reference sequence). The CDR3 is 15 amino acids. With 1 base clipped from V and 3 bases from J, the junction kept 5 bases outside the gene matches. CDR3 sequence: CASSYFQGANYEQYF. The CDR3 DNA reads as TGTGCCAGCAGTTACTTCCAGGGGGCGAACTACGAGCAGTACTTC.

DNA of the CDR3: TGTGCCAGCCAGCGGGAGTTAGAGACCCAGTACTTC. This encodes CASQRELETQYF. The chain carries TRBV2 and TRBJ2-5; 8 bases map to TRBD2. Germline V gene data show CDR1 as SNHLY and CDR2 as FYNNEI. J was trimmed by 4 bases and V by 8 bases; bases with no gene match: 3. The CDR3 extends over 12 amino acids.

The rearrangement joins TRBV30 to TRBJ2-1; 15 bases agree with TRBD2. Germline CDR1 reads GTSNPN; CDR2 reads SVGIG (reference sequence). Losses at the gene ends were 2 bases for V and 10 bases for J; bases not matched to a gene: 3. This CDR3 region has 14 residues. The CDR3 sequence: CAWSRTSGRVEQFF. The CDR3 nucleotides are TGTGCCTGGAGTCGGACTAGCGGGAGGGTGGAGCAGTTCTTC.

This rearrangement joins TRBV7-2 to TRBJ2-3, with 7 nucleotides matching TRBD2. The CDR3 loop spans 15 amino acids. CDR1 and CDR2 (germline): SGHTA, FQGNSA. Unmatched junction bases numbered 4, after V lost 1 base and J lost 3 bases. Here the CDR3 reads CASSLVVGGTDTQYF. CDR3 sequence (DNA): TGTGCCAGCAGCTTAGTTGTGGGGGGGACAGATACGCAGTATTTT. The complete variable domain, with remaining parts taken from reference TRBV7-2 and TRBJ2-3, reads GAGVSQSPSNKVTEKGKDVELRCDPISGHTALYWYRQSLGQGLEFLIYFQGNSAPDKSGLPSDRFSAERTGGSVSTLTIQRTQQEDSAVYLCASSLVVGGTDTQYFGPGTRLTVL.